Described below is a single T cell receptor (beta chain) sequence and its context. Trimming removed 3 bases from V and 8 bases from J, with 16 bases in between. The CDR3 runs to 14 residues. Per the germline V gene, CDR1 is ENHRY and CDR2 is SYGVKD. This entry is derived from a study of blood T cell repertoires in COVID-19. Study-level information: T cells, B-cell-depleted T cells, or PBMCs supplied cDNA or gDNA.

Assay: immunoSEQ multiplex PCR; the TCRdb copy retains only in-frame clones and omits some. The top ten clones hold 9.5% to 13% of a sample with 150,000 to 200,000 clones, 75% to 90% of them seen once. The source of this sequence is a human donor in a cohort sampled during active COVID-19. This rearrangement joins TRBV10-3 to TRBJ1-2, with a possible D match to TRBD1 (6 bases). Sequenced input: peripheral blood. CDR3 in DNA: TGTGCCATCAGTGAACTAACAGGGCCGGGAGGCTACACCTTC. It specifies CAISELTGPGGYTF.